These 21 T cell receptor beta chains were sequenced from one sample in a study of regulatory T cells in long-lasting Graves disease. Time point specified: newly diagnosed GD, antithyroid drugs for less than 3 months. RNA extracted from PBMCs served as the sequencing template. Sequencing libraries for TCR beta were prepared with iRepertoire HTBI primers and Arm-PCR of CDR3 regions. TCRdb recomputed calls from the multiplex PCR reads with MiXCR, one row per CDR3 protein. The sample carries about 460,000 distinct CDR3 sequences, approximately 15% recorded once. These data were likewise used in another study, on T cells in Graves' hyperthyroidism and ophthalmopathy.

The sample consisted of peripheral blood mononuclear cells (PBMCs), taken at new diagnosis, from a patient treated with antithyroid drugs. The source is a woman in her forties or fifties with Graves disease.

The V gene is TRBV5-1, the J gene TRBJ2-3; D uncertain. V shed 1 base and J shed 1 base, with 7 bases lying between them. This CDR3 has 14 amino acids. Germline V CDR1 and CDR2: SGHRS, YFSETQ. The CDR3 DNA sequence: TGCGCCAGCAGCTTGTCGGCCCGCACAGATACGCAGTATTTT. Translating it yields CASSLSARTDTQYF.

The chain carries TRBV6-1 and TRBJ2-1; D uncertain. V was shortened by 2 bases and J by 0 bases, with 11 bases between the two germline ends. CDR1 and CDR2 from the germline V gene are MNHNS and SASEGT. The CDR3 consists of 16 residues. CDR3 residues: CASSERARGSYNEQFF. CDR3 nucleotides: TGTGCCAGCAGTGAAAGAGCGCGAGGCTCCTACAATGAGCAGTTCTTC.

The genes are TRBV6-1 and TRBJ1-1; no clear D. The CDR3 length is 15 residues. The V gene's germline CDR1 is MNHNS and CDR2 SASEGT. The V gene lost 5 bases and the J gene lost 1 base, with 14 bases spanning the gap. CDR3 sequence reads: CASSKQTSTNTEAFF. The DNA for the CDR3 is TGTGCCAGCAGTAAACAGACATCTACGAACACTGAAGCTTTCTTT.

The rearrangement joins TRBV19 to TRBJ2-3; 8 bases fit TRBD2. The CDR3 extends over 14 amino acids. V shed 3 bases, J shed 6 bases, and the junction held 5 bases outside the gene matches. Germline CDR1 is LNHDA and CDR2 is SQIVND (reference sequence). CDR3 region: CASSMRAGVDTQYF. Written as DNA, the CDR3 is TGTGCCAGTAGTATGAGAGCGGGAGTGGATACGCAGTATTTT. The entire variable domain, with the rest obtained from reference TRBV19 and TRBJ2-3, is as follows: DGGITQSPKYLFRKEGQNVTLSCEQNLNHDAMYWYRQDPGQGLRLIYYSQIVNDFQKGDIAEGYSVSREKKESFPLTVTSAQKNPTAFYLCASSMRAGVDTQYFGPGTRLTVL.

The rearrangement uses TRBV4-2 and TRBJ2-7; TRBD2 matches at 10 bases. The ends lost 0 bases at V and 5 bases at J; junction bases unmatched: 1. The CDR3 contains 14 residues. Germline CDR1 is LGHNA and CDR2 is YNFKEQ. The CDR3 DNA reads as TGTGCCAGCAGCCAAGAGACTAGCGGGCACGAGCAGTACTTC. Protein: CASSQETSGHEQYF.

The genes are TRBV6-5 and TRBJ2-5, with TRBD2 matching 10 bases. CDR3 length: 18 amino acids. Trimming at V came to 2 bases and at J to 2 bases, leaving 11 bases not matched to a gene. Germline V gene lookup returns CDR1 MNHEY and CDR2 SVGAGI. CDR3 sequence reads: CASSYMLASGRYQETQYF. As DNA, the CDR3 is TGTGCCAGCAGTTACATGTTGGCTAGCGGGAGATATCAAGAGACCCAGTACTTC.

The table lists this clonotype with a few counts. The chain is built from TRBV29-1 and TRBJ1-1; D is unresolved. This CDR3 region has 13 residues. Trimming stripped 7 bases from V and 6 bases from J, with 18 bases between. Germline V lookup: CDR1 SQVTM, CDR2 ANQGSEA. The CDR3 DNA is TGCAGCGCTGTAAAAGACTGGGTCCCTGAAGCTTTCTTT. This codes for CSAVKDWVPEAFF.

This chain connects TRBV29-1 to TRBJ1-6; no clear D gene. CDR1 is SQVTM and CDR2 is ANQGSEA in the germline V gene. The germline V and J ends were trimmed by 6 bases and 5 bases, with 8 bases remaining between them. The CDR3 runs to 12 residues. The CDR3 DNA reads TGCAGCGTCCAGGACCATAATTCACCCCTCCACTTT. Its translation: CSVQDHNSPLHF.

J is TRBJ2-1 and V is TRBV3-1; 8 bases are shared with TRBD2. Germline trimming cut 0 bases from V and 4 bases from J; bases unmatched to any gene: 8. The CDR3 is 17 residues long. Germline V gene sequence: CDR1 LGHDT, CDR2 YNNKEL (reference sequence). Here the CDR3 DNA reads TGTGCCAGCAGCCAAGATCAGACCGGGGGGGGATACAATGAGCAGTTCTTC. Encoded protein: CASSQDQTGGGYNEQFF.

This clonotype has at least ten counts. The V and J genes are TRBV5-1 and TRBJ2-2; the D gene is possibly TRBD2 (6 bases). CDR1 and CDR2 from the germline V gene are SGHRS and YFSETQ. V lost 7 bases and J 0 bases, leaving 10 bases between the germline ends. CDR3 length: 14 amino acids. CDR3: CASSGGTNTGELFF. CDR3 nucleotide sequence: TGCGCCAGCTCCGGGGGAACGAACACCGGGGAGCTGTTTTTT.

The chain has TRBV19 and TRBJ2-1, with D perhaps TRBD1 or TRBD2 (5 bases each). Germline lookup yields CDR1 LNHDA and CDR2 SQIVND (reference sequence). This CDR3 is built from 18 residues. The V end was cut by 1 base, the J end by 0 bases, with 16 bases between. The CDR3 DNA sequence: TGTGCCAGTAGTATAGGGGACCCCAGGCTGCACTCCTACAATGAGCAGTTCTTC. It codes for CASSIGDPRLHSYNEQFF.

The rearrangement uses TRBV20-1 and TRBJ1-4, with D possibly being TRBD1 (6 bases). In germline, CDR1 is DFQATT, CDR2 SNEGSKA (reference sequence). The CDR3 has 14 amino acids. V lost 3 bases and J 2 bases, leaving 10 bases between the germline ends. The CDR3 reads CSASGGATNEKLFF. The CDR3 bases are TGCAGTGCTAGTGGGGGGGCGACTAATGAAAAACTGTTTTTT.

This clonotype was recorded at least ten times. V is TRBV28 and J is TRBJ1-5; D is unclear. Trimming took off 5 bases at V and 9 bases at J, with 11 bases between the two ends. Per germline, CDR1 MDHEN and CDR2 SYDVKM. The CDR3 is made up of 12 amino acids. CDR3 bases: TGTGCCAGCAGTGCCCTTCGGGGGCCCCAGCATTTT. Its translation: CASSALRGPQHF.

This clonotype was observed a handful of times. This chain uses TRBV29-1 with TRBJ1-3; D is ambiguous. CDR1 and CDR2 from the germline V gene are SQVTM and ANQGSEA. Trimming left V 6 bases short and J 0 bases short, with 9 bases between. CDR3 length: 13 residues. The chain's CDR3 is CSVSEISGNTIYF. In nucleotides, the CDR3 is TGCAGCGTCTCAGAGATCTCTGGAAACACCATATATTTT.

This chain connects TRBV20-1 to TRBJ2-1; 7 bases line up with TRBD2. Germline trimming cut 7 bases from V and 7 bases from J; bases unmatched to any gene: 16. The CDR3 loop spans 15 amino acids. Germline V CDR1 and CDR2: DFQATT, SNEGSKA (reference sequence). Written as DNA, the CDR3 is TGCAGTGTTCAGAGGGCCGGACTAGTGGGTAATGAGCAGTTCTTC. Its protein product is CSVQRAGLVGNEQFF.

V usage is TRBV11-2 and J usage is TRBJ1-4; tentative D call: TRBD1 (6 bases). The V end lost 5 bases, the J end lost 6 bases, and 16 bases lay between the germline ends. CDR1 and CDR2 from the germline V gene are SGHAT and FQNNGV. The length of the CDR3 is 15 residues. The CDR3 region is CASSLGGGRDEKLFF. CDR3 in DNA: TGTGCCAGCAGCCTCGGGGGGGGGCGGGATGAAAAACTGTTTTTT.

This clonotype was counted at least ten times. The chain carries TRBV10-3 and TRBJ2-7; TRBD2 matches 13 bases. There are 16 residues in the CDR3. Germline V gene sequence: CDR1 ENHRY, CDR2 SYGVKD. The ends lost 1 base at V and 4 bases at J; junction bases unmatched: 4. Written as DNA, the CDR3 is TGTGCCATCAGTGAGTGGACTAGCGGGAGAATGTACGAGCAGTACTTC. Amino acid sequence: CAISEWTSGRMYEQYF.

This clonotype was picked up many times. The V call is TRBV7-8, the J call TRBJ1-1; no reliable D call. The germline V and J ends were trimmed by 1 base and 1 base, with 22 bases remaining between them. Germline V gene lookup returns CDR1 SGHVS and CDR2 FQNEAQ. CDR3 length: 19 residues. CDR3 loop: CASSLDRPSGNSANTEAFF. The CDR3 nucleotides are TGTGCCAGCAGCTTAGATCGACCCTCGGGGAATTCGGCGAACACTGAAGCTTTCTTT. Looking up the rest from reference TRBV7-8 and TRBJ1-1 gives the full variable domain: GAGVSQSPRYKVAKRGQDVALRCDPISGHVSLFWYQQALGQGPEFLTYFQNEAQLDKSGLPSDRFFAERPEGSVSTLKIQRTQQEDSAVYLCASSLDRPSGNSANTEAFFGQGTRLTVV.

Only a few counts were recorded for this clonotype. CDR3 region: CASSLASSNNEQFF. DNA of the CDR3: TGCGCCAGCAGCTTGGCGTCGTCGAACAATGAGCAGTTCTTC. This chain uses TRBV5-1 with TRBJ2-1; unclear D gene. CDR1 is SGHRS, CDR2 YFSETQ, per germline. Deletions cut 0 bases from V and 5 bases from J, with 9 bases between. This CDR3 comprises 14 residues.

This clonotype was detected only a few times. This rearrangement joins TRBV29-1 to TRBJ2-6, with D unresolved. The germline V and J ends were trimmed by 4 bases and 1 base, with 5 bases remaining between them. From germline, CDR1 is SQVTM and CDR2 ANQGSEA. This CDR3 has 13 amino acids. This CDR3 is CSVALSGANVLTF. In nucleotides, the CDR3 is TGCAGCGTTGCCTTATCTGGGGCCAACGTCCTGACTTTC.

This clonotype has just a few counts. The V call is TRBV19, the J call TRBJ2-4; weak D call: TRBD1 (6 bases). This CDR3 is 14 amino acids long. V lost 10 bases and J 0 bases, leaving 13 bases between the germline ends. From germline, CDR1 is LNHDA and CDR2 SQIVND (reference sequence). Here the CDR3 DNA reads TGTGCCACCCAGGACAGTCTAGCCAAAAACATTCAGTACTTC. It encodes CATQDSLAKNIQYF.